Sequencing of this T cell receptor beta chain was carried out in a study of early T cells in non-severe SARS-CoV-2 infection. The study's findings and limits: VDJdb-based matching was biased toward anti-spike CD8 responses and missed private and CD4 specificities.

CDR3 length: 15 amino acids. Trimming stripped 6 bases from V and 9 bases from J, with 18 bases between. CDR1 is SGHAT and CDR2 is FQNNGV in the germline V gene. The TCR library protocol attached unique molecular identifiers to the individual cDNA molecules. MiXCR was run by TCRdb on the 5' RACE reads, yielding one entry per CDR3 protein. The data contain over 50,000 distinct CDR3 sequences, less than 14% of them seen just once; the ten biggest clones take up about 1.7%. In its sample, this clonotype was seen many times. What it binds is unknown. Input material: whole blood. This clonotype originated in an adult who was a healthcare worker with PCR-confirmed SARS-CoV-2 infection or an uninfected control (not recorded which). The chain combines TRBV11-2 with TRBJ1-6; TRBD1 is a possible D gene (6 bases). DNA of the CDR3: TGTGCCAGCAGGAAAGGCGGGCAGGGGAGTTCACCCCTCCACTTT. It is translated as CASRKGGQGSSPLHF.